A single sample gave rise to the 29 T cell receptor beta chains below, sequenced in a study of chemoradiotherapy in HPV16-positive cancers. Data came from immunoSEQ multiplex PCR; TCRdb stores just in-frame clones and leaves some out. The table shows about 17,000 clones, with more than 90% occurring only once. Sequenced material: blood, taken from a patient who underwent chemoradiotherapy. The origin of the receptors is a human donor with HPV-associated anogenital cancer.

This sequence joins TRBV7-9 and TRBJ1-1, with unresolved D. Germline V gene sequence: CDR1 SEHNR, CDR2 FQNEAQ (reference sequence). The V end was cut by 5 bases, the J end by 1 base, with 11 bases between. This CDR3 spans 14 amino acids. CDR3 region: CASSPVFGNTEAFF. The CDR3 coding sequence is TGTGCCAGCAGCCCGGTCTTTGGGAACACTGAAGCTTTCTTT. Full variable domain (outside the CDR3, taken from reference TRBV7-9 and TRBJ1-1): DTGVSQNPRHKITKRGQNVTFRCDPISEHNRLYWYRQTLGQGPEFLTYFQNEAQLEKSRLLSDRFSAERPKGSFSTLEIQRTEQGDSAMYLCASSPVFGNTEAFFGQGTRLTVV.

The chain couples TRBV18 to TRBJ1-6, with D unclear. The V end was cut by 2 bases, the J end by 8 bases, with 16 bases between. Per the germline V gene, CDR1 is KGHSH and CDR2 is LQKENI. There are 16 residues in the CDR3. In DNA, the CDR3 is TGTGCCAGCTCACCAGGAGGGAGGTCGGCCCATTCACCCCTCCACTTT. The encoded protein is CASSPGGRSAHSPLHF. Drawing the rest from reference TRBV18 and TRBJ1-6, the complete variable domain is NAGVMQNPRHLVRRRGQEARLRCSPMKGHSHVYWYRQLPEEGLKFMVYLQKENIIDESGMPKERFSAEFPKEGPSILRIQQVVRGDSAAYFCASSPGGRSAHSPLHFGNGTRLTVT.

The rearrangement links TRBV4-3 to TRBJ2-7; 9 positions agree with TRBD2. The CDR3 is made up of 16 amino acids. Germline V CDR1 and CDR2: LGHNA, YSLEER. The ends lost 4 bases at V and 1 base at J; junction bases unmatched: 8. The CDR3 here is CASSRRSGGTSYEQYV. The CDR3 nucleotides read TGCGCCAGCAGCCGGAGGAGCGGGGGGACATCCTACGAGCAGTACGTC.

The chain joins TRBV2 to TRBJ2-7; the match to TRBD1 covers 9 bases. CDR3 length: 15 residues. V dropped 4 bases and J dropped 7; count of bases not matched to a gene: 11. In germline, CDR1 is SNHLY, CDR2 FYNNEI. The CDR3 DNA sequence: TGTGCCAGCAGTGGTCTAGCGACAGGGGGTCTTGAGCAGTACGTC. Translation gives CASSGLATGGLEQYV.

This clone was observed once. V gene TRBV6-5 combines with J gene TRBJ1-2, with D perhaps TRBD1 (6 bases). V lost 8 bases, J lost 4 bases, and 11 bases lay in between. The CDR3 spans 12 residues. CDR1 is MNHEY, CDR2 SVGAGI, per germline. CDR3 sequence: CASRDTSYGYTF. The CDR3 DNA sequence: TGTGCCAGCCGGGACACGTCCTATGGCTACACCTTC.

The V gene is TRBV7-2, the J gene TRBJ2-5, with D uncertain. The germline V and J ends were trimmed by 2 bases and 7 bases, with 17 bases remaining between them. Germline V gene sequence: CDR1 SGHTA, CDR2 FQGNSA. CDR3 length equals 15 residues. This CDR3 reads CASSLTLGSDATQYF. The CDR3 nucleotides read TGTGCCAGCAGCTTAACCCTGGGCTCTGATGCGACCCAGTACTTC.

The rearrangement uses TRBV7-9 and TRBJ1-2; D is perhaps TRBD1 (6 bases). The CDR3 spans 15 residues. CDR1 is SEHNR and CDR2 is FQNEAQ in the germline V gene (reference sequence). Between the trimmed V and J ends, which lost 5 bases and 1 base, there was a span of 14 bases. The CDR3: CASSQRRGINYGYTF. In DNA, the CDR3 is TGTGCCAGCAGCCAGAGGAGGGGGATTAACTATGGCTACACCTTC.

This CDR3 reads CASSYLGRGIDEQFF. CDR3 DNA: TGTGCCAGCAGTTACTTAGGCAGGGGGATCGATGAGCAGTTCTTC. The rearrangement links TRBV6-5 to TRBJ2-1; 7 nucleotides align to TRBD1. Germline V gene data show CDR1 as MNHEY and CDR2 as SVGAGI. This CDR3 has 15 residues. V shed 1 base, J shed 8 bases, and the junction held 8 bases outside the gene matches.

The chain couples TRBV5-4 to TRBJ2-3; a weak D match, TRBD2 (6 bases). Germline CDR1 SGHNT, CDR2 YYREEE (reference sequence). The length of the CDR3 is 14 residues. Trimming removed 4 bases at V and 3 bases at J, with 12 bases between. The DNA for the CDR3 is TGTGCCAGCAGCCTAAAGGCGGGGACAGATACGCAGTATTTT. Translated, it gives CASSLKAGTDTQYF.

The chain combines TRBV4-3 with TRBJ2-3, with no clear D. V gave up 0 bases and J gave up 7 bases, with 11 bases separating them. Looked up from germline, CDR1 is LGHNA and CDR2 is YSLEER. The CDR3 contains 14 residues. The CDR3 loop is CASSQELVQNTQYF. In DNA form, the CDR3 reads TGCGCCAGCAGCCAAGAGTTGGTCCAGAATACGCAGTATTTT.

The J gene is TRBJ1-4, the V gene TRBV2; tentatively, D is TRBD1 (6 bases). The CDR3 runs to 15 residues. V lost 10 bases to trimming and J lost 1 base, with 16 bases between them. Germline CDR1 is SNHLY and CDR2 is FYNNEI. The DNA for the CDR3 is TGTGCCACCCCCCGAGAGGACAGAACTAATGAAAAACTGTTTTTT. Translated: CATPREDRTNEKLFF.

The CDR3 nucleotides are TGTGCCAGCAGCTCCGGTCCAGAGACCCAGTACTTC. It yields the protein CASSSGPETQYF. The chain carries TRBV7-8 and TRBJ2-5; no clear D gene. Between the trimmed V and J ends, which lost 4 bases and 4 bases, there was a span of 7 bases. CDR3 length equals 12 residues. The germline CDR1 and CDR2 sequences are SGHVS and FQNEAQ.

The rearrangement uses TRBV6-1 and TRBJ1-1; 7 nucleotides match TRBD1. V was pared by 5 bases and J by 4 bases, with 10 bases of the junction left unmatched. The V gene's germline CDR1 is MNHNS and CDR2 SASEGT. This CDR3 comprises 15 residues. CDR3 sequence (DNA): TGTGCCAGCAGTATAAACAGGGGCGGGAGCACTGAAGCTTTCTTT. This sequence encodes CASSINRGGSTEAFF.

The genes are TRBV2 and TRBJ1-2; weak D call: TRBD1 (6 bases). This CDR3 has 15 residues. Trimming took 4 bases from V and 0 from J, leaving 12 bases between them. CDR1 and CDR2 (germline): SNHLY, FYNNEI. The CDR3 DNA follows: TGTGCCAGCAGTGGAGTGGACAGTACTAACTATGGCTACACCTTC. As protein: CASSGVDSTNYGYTF.

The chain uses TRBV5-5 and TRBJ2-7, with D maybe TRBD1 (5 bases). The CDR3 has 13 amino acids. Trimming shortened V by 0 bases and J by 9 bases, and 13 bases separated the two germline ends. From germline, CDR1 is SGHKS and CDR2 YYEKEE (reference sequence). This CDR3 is CASSLGQGVRQYV. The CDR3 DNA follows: TGTGCCAGCAGCTTGGGCCAGGGCGTCAGGCAGTACGTC.

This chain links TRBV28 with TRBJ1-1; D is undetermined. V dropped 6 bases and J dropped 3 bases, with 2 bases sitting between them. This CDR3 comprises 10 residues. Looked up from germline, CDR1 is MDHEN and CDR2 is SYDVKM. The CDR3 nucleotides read TGTGCCAGCAGGGACACTGAAGCTTTCTTT. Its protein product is CASRDTEAFF.

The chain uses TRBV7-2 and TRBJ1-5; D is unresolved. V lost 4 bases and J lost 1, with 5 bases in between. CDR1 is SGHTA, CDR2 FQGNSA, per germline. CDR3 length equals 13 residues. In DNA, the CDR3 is TGTGCCAGCAGCTCTCAGAGCAATCAGCCCCAGCATTTT. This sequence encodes CASSSQSNQPQHF.

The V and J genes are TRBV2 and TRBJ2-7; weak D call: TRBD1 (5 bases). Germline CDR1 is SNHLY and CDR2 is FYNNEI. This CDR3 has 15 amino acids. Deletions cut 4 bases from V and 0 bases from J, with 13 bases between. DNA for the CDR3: TGTGCCAGCAGTGGGACATTGTCCTTCTCCTACGAGCAGTACTTC. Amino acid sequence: CASSGTLSFSYEQYF.

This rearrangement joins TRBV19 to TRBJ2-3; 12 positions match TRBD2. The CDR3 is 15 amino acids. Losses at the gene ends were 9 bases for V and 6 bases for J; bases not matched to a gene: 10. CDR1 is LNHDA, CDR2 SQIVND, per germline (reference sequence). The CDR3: CASSTSGGWWDTQYF. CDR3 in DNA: TGTGCCAGCTCGACTAGCGGGGGTTGGTGGGATACGCAGTATTTT.

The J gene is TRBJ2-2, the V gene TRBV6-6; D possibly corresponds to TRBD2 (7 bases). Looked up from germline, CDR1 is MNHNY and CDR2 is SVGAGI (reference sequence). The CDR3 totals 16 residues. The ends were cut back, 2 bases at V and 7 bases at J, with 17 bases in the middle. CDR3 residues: CASSYGSGGPGGELFF. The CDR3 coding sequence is TGTGCCAGCAGTTACGGGTCCGGGGGGCCCGGCGGGGAGCTGTTTTTT.

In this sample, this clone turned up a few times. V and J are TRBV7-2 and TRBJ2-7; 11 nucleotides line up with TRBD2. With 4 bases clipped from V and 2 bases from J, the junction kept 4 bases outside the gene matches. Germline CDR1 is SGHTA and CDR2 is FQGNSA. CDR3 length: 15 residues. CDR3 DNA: TGTGCCAGCAGCTCCATAGCGGGGGGGCCCTACGAGCAGTACTTC. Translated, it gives CASSSIAGGPYEQYF.

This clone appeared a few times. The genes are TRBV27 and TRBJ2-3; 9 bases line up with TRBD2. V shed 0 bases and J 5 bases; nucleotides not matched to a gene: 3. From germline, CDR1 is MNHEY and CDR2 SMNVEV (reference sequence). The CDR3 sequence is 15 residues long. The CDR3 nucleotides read TGTGCCAGCAGTTTATCGCTAGCGGGGTTAGATACGCAGTATTTT. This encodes CASSLSLAGLDTQYF.

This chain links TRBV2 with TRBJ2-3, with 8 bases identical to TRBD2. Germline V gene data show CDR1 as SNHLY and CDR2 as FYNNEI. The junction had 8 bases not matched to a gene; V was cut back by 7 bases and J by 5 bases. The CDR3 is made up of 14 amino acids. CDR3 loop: CASTGGAGKDTQYF. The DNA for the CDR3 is TGTGCCAGCACCGGGGGGGCTGGGAAAGATACGCAGTATTTT.

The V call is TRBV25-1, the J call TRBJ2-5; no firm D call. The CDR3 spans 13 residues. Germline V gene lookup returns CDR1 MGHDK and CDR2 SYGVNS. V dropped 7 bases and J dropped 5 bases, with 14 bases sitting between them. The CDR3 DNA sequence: TGTGCCAGCACGGCCAGCACCAAGGAGACCCAGTACTTC. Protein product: CASTASTKETQYF.

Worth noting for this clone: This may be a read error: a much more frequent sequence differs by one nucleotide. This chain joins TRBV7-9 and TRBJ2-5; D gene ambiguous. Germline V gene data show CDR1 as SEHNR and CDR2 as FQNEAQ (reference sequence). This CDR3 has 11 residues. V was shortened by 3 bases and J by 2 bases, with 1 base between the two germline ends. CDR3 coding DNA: TGTGCCAGCAGCTTTCAAGAGACCCAGTACTTC. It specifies CASSFQETQYF.

CDR3: CAISEGPAGANYGYTF. The CDR3 DNA sequence: TGTGCCATCAGTGAGGGGCCCGCGGGCGCGAACTATGGCTACACCTTC. The chain is built from TRBV10-3 and TRBJ1-2; D is unresolved. Deletions cut 2 bases from V and 2 bases from J, with 15 bases between. Per the germline V gene, CDR1 is ENHRY and CDR2 is SYGVKD. This CDR3 is 16 amino acids long.

The CDR3 DNA follows: TGTGCCAGCAGCTTTGGTCTGTCAACTAGCACAGATACGCAGTATTTT. Amino acids: CASSFGLSTSTDTQYF. The chain couples TRBV5-4 to TRBJ2-3; D unresolved. The CDR3 has 16 amino acids. V was pared by 2 bases and J by 0 bases, with 13 bases between. The germline V gene encodes CDR1 SGHNT and CDR2 YYREEE (reference sequence).

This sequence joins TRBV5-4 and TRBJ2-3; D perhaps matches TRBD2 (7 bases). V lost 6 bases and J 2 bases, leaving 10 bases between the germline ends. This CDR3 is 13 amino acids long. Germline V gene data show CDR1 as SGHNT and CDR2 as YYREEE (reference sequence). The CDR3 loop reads CASKGGNTDTQYF. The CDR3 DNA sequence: TGTGCCAGCAAGGGGGGGAACACAGATACGCAGTATTTT. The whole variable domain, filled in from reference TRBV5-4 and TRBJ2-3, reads ETGVTQSPTHLIKTRGQQVTLRCSSQSGHNTVSWYQQALGQGPQFIFQYYREEENGRGNFPPRFSGLQFPNYSSELNVNALELDDSALYLCASKGGNTDTQYFGPGTRLTVL.

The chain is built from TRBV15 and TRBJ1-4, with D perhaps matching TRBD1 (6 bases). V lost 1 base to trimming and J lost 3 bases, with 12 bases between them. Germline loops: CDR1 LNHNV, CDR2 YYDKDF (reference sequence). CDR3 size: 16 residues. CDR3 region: CATSRGGRGPNEKLFF. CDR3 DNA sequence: TGTGCCACCAGCAGAGGGGGCAGGGGCCCTAATGAAAAACTGTTTTTT.